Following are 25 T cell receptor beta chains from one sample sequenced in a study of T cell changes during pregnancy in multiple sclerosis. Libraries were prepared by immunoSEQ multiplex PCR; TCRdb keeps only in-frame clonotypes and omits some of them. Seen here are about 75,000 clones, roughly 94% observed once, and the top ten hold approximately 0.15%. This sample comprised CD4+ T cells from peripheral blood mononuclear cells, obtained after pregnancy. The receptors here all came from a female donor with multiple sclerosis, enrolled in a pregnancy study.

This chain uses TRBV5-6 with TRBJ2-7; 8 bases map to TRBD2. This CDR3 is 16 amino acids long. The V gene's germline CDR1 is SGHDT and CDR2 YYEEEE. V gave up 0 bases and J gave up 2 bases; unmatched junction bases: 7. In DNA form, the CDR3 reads TGTGCCAGCAGCTTGGTTGGACTAGCACGCACCTACGAGCAGTACTTC. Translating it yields CASSLVGLARTYEQYF.

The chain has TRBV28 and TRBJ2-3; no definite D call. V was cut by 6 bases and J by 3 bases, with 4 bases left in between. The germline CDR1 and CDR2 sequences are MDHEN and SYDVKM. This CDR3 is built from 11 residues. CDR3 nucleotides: TGTGCCAGCAGGACAACAGATACGCAGTATTTT. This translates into CASRTTDTQYF.

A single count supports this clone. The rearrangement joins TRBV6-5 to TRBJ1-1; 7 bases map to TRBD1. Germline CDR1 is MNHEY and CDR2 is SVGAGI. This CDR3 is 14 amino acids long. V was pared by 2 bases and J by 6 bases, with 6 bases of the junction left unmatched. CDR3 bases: TGTGCCAGCAGTTACAGGGGGCATCTGTCTGAAGCTTTCTTT. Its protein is CASSYRGHLSEAFF.

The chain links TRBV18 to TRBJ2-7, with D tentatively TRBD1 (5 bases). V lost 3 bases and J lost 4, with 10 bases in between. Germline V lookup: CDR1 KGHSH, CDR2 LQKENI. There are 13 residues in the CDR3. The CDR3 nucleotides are TGTGCCAGCTCACCGACAGTTCAATACGAGCAGTACTTC. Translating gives CASSPTVQYEQYF.

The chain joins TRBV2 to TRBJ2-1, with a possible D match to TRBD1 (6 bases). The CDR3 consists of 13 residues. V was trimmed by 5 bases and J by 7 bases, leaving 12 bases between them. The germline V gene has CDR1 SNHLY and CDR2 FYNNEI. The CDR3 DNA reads TGTGCCAGCAGTCTACAGGGAATTAATGAGCAGTTCTTC. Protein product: CASSLQGINEQFF. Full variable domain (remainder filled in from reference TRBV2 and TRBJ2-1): EPEVTQTPSHQVTQMGQEVILRCVPISNHLYFYWYRQILGQKVEFLVSFYNNEISEKSEIFDDQFSVERPDGSNFTLKIRSTKLEDSAMYFCASSLQGINEQFFGPGTRLTVL.

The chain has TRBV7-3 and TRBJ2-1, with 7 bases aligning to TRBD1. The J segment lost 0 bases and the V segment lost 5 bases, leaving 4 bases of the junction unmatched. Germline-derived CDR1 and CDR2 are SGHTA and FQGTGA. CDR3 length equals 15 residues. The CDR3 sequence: CASSTRQGSYNEQFF. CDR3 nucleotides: TGTGCCAGCAGCACCCGACAGGGCTCCTACAATGAGCAGTTCTTC. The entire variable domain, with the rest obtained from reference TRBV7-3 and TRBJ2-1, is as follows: GAGVSQTPSNKVTEKGKYVELRCDPISGHTALYWYRQSLGQGPEFLIYFQGTGAADDSGLPNDRFFAVRPEGSVSTLKIQRTERGDSAVYLCASSTRQGSYNEQFFGPGTRLTVL.

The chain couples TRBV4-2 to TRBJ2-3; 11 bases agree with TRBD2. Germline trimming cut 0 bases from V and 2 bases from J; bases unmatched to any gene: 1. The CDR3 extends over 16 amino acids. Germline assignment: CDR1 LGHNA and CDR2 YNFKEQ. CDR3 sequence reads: CASSQETSGITDTQYF. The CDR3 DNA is TGTGCCAGCAGCCAAGAGACTAGCGGGATCACAGATACGCAGTATTTT.

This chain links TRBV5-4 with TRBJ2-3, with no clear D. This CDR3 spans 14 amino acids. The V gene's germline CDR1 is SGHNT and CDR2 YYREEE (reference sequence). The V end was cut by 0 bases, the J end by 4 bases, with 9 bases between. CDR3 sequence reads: CASSLVSGADTQYF. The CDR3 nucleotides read TGTGCCAGCAGCTTGGTTTCAGGTGCAGATACGCAGTATTTT.

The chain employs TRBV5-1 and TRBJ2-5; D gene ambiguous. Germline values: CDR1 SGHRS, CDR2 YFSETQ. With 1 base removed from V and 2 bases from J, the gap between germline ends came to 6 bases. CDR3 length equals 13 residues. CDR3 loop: CASSLPDQETQYF. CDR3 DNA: TGCGCCAGCAGCTTGCCAGATCAAGAGACCCAGTACTTC.

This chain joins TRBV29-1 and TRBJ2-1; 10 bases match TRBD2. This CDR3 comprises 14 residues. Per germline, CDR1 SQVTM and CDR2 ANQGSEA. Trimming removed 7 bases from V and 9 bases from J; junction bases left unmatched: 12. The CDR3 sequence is CSGAGSGRAREQFF. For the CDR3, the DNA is TGCAGCGGCGCCGGGAGCGGGAGGGCCCGTGAGCAGTTCTTC.

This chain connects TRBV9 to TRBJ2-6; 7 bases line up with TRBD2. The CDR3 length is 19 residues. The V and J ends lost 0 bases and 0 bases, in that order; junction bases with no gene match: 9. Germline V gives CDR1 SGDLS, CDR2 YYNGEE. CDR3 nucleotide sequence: TGTGCCAGCAGCGTAGCAGCGGGACGGAGGCACTCTGGGGCCAACGTCCTGACTTTC. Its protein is CASSVAAGRRHSGANVLTF. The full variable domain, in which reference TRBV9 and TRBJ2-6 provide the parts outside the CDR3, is DSGVTQTPKHLITATGQRVTLRCSPRSGDLSVYWYQQSLDQGLQFLIQYYNGEERAKGNILERFSAQQFPDLHSELNLSSLELGDSALYFCASSVAAGRRHSGANVLTFGAGSRLTVL.

The CDR3 here is CASSVYGQGDTQYF. The CDR3 coding sequence is TGTGCCAGCAGCGTCTACGGGCAGGGGGATACGCAGTATTTT. V usage is TRBV28 and J usage is TRBJ2-3, with D perhaps TRBD1 (6 bases). The ends were cut back, 6 bases at V and 6 bases at J, with 16 bases in the middle. The germline gives CDR1 MDHEN, CDR2 SYDVKM. The length of the CDR3 is 14 residues. Looking up the rest from reference TRBV28 and TRBJ2-3 gives the full variable domain: DVKVTQSSRYLVKRTGEKVFLECVQDMDHENMFWYRQDPGLGLRLIYFSYDVKMKEKGDIPEGYSVSREKKERFSLILESASTNQTSMYLCASSVYGQGDTQYFGPGTRLTVL.

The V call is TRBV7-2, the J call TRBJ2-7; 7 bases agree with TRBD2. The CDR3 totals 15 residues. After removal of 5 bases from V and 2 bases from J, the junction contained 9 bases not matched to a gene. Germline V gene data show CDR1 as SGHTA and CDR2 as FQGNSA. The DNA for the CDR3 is TGTGCCAGCAGCCACAGCGGCGGGAGCCCCTACGAGCAGTACTTC. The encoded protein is CASSHSGGSPYEQYF.

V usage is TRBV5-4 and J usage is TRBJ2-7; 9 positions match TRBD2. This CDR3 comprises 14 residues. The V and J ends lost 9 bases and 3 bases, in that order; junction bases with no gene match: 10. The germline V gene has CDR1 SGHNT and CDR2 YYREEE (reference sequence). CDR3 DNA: TGTGCCACTTCAGGTAGCGGGAGCGGCTACGAGCAGTACTTC. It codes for CATSGSGSGYEQYF.

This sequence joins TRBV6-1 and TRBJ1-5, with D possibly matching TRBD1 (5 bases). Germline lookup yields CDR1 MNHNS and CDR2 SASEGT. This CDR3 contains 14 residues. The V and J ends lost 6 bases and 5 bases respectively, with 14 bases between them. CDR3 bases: TGTGCCAGCAGCCTCGACAGCGATTATCAGCCCCAGCATTTT. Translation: CASSLDSDYQPQHF.

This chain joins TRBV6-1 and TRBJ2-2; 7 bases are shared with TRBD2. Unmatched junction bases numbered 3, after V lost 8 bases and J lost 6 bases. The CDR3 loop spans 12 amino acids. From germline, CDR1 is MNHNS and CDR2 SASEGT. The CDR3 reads CASGRVPGELFF. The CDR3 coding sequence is TGTGCCAGCGGGAGGGTGCCCGGGGAGCTGTTTTTT.

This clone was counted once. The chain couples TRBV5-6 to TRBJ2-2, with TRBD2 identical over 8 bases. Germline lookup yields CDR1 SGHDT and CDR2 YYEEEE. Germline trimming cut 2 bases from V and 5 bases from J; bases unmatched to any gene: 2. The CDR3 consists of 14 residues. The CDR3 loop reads CASSFSSGTGELFF. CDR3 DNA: TGTGCCAGCAGCTTTTCTAGCGGGACCGGGGAGCTGTTTTTT.

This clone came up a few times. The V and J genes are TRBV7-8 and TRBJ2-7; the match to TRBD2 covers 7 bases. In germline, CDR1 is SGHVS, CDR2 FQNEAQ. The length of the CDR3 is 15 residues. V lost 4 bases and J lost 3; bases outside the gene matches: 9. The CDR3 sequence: CASSSRLASSYEQYF. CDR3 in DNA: TGTGCCAGCAGCTCCCGACTAGCCAGTAGCTACGAGCAGTACTTC.

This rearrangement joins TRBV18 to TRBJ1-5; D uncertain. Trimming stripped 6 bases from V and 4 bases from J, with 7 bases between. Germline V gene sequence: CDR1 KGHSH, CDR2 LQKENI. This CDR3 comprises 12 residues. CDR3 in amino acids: CASSLPNQPQHF. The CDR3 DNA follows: TGTGCCAGCTCTCTACCGAATCAGCCCCAGCATTTT.

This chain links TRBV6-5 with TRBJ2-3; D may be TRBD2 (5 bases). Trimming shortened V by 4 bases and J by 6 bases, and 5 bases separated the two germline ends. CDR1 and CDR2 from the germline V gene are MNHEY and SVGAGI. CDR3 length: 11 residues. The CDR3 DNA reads TGTGCCAGCAGTTCGGGGGATACGCAGTATTTT. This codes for CASSSGDTQYF.

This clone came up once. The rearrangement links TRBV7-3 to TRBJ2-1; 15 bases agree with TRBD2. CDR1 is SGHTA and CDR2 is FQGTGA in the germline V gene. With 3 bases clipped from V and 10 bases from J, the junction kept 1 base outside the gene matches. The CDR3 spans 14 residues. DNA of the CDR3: TGTGCCAGCAGCTTTGGACTAGCGGGAGGGGAGCAGTTCTTC. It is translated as CASSFGLAGGEQFF.

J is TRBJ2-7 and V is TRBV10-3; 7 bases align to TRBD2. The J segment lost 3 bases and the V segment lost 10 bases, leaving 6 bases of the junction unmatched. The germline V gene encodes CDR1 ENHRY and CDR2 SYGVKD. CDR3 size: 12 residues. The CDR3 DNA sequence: TGTGCCACCCGGGGGGAGAGCTACGAGCAGTACTTC. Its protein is CATRGESYEQYF.

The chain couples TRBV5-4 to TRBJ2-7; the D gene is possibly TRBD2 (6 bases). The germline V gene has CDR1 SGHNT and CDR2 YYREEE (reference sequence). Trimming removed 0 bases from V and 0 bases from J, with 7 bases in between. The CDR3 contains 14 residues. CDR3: CASSLGGDSYEQYF. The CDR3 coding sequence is TGTGCCAGCAGCTTGGGCGGGGACTCCTACGAGCAGTACTTC.

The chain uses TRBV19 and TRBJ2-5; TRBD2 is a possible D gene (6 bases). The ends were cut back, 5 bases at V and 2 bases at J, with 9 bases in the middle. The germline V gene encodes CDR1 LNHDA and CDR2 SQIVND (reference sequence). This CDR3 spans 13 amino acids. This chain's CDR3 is CASSPGAQETQYF. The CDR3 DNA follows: TGTGCCAGTAGTCCGGGAGCACAAGAGACCCAGTACTTC.

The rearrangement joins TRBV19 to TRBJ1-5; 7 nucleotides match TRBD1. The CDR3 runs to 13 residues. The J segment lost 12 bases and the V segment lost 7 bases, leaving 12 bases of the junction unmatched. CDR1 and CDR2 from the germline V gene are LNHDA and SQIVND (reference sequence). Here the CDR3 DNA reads TGTGCCAGTATAAGTCGTCGACAGGGACGCCAGCATTTT. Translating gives CASISRRQGRQHF.